This T cell receptor (beta chain) was obtained from a study of shared clonotypes between healthy human individuals. About the study: Used for every donor were three CD4 naive, three CD4 memory, two CD8 naive and one CD8 memory plate.

Terminally differentiated effector memory CD45RA+ cells were excluded from the naive CD8 cells, which were CD45RO-negative and positively selected for CCR7. Profiling relied on immunoSEQ multiplex PCR, and the TCRdb table lists in-frame clones only, not all of them. This table holds about 2.1 million clones, 93% found once. CDR3 length: 16 residues. Trimming left V 1 base short and J 6 bases short, with 17 bases between. Germline lookup yields CDR1 SGHRS and CDR2 YFSETQ. Study-wide points: Rarefaction revealed incomplete sorted-subset sequencing despite large depth.

With regard to this clone: Its antigen is as yet unknown.

This receptor was taken from a man younger than 30 in good health. Some clones in this sample may be carry-over from other donors' samples. The sequenced material came from naive CD8+ T cells from PBMCs. The V gene is TRBV5-1, the J gene TRBJ2-1; D gene unclear. CDR3 bases: TGCGCCAGCAGCTTGAATGGGGTAGAGGCGGCCAATGAGCAGTTCTTC. Translation: CASSLNGVEAANEQFF.